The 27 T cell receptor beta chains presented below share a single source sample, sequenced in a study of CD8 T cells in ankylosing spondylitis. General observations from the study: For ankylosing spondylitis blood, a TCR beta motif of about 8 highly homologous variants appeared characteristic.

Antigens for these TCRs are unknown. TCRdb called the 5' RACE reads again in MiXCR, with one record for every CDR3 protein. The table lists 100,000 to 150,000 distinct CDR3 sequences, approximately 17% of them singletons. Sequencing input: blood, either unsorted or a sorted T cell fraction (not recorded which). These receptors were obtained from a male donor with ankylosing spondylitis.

The CDR3 protein is CSPRTWGHTEAFF. The CDR3 nucleotides read TGCAGTCCCCGGACGTGGGGTCACACTGAAGCTTTCTTT. The V and J genes are TRBV20-1 and TRBJ1-1; D gene ambiguous. The CDR3 spans 13 residues. Germline V CDR1 and CDR2: DFQATT, SNEGSKA (reference sequence). The V end lost 8 bases, the J end lost 3 bases, and 16 bases lay between the germline ends.

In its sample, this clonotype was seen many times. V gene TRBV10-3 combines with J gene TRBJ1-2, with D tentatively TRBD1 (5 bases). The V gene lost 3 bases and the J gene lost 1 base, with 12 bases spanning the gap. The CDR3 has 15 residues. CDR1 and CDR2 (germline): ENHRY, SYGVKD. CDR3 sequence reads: CAISELGAHNYGYTF. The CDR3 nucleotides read TGTGCCATCAGTGAACTCGGGGCTCATAACTATGGCTACACCTTC.

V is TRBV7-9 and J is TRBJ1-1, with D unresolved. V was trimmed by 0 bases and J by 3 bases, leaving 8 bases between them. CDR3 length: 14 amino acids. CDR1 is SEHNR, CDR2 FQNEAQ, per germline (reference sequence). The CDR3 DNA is TGTGCCAGCAGCTTAGCCGGGAGGGACACTGAAGCTTTCTTT. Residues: CASSLAGRDTEAFF.

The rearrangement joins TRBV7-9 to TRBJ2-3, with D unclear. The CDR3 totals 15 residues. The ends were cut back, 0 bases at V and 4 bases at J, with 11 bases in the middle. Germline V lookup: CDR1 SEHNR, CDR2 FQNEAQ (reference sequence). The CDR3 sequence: CASSLALHSPDTQYF. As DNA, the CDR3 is TGTGCCAGCAGCTTAGCTCTACACAGTCCAGATACGCAGTATTTT.

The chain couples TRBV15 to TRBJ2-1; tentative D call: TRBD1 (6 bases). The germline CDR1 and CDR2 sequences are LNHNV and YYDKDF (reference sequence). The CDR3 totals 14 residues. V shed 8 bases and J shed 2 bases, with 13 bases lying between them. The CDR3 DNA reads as TGTGCCACCGGGCCTAGGACAGCCTACAATGAGCAGTTCTTC. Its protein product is CATGPRTAYNEQFF.

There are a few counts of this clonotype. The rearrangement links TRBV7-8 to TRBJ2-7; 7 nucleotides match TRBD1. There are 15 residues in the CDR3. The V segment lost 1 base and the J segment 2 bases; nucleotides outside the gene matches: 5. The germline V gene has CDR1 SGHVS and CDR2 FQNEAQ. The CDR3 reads CASSLEVQGTYEQYF. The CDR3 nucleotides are TGTGCCAGCAGCTTAGAGGTACAGGGGACCTACGAGCAGTACTTC.

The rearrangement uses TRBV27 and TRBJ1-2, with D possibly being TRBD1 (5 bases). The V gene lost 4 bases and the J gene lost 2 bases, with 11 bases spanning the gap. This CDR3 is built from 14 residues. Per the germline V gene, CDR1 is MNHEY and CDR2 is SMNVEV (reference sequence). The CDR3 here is CASSSGTGNYGYTF. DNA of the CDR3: TGTGCCAGCAGTTCGGGGACGGGAAACTATGGCTACACCTTC.

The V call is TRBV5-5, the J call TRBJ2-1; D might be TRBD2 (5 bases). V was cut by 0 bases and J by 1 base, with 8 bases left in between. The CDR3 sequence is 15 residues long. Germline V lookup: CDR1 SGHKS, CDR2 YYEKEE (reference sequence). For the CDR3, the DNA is TGTGCCAGCAGCTTGGAGGGAGTTTCCTACAATGAGCAGTTCTTC. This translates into CASSLEGVSYNEQFF.

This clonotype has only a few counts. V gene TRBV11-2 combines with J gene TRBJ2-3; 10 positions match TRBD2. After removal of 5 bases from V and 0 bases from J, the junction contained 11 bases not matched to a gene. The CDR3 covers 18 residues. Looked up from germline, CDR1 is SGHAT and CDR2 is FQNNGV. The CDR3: CASSRPLLAGLSTDTQYF. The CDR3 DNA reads TGTGCCAGCAGCCGACCCCTACTAGCGGGGCTAAGCACAGATACGCAGTATTTT.

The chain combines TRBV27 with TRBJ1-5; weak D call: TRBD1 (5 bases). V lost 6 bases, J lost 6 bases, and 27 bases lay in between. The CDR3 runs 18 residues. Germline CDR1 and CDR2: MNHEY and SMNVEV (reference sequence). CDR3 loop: CASSPRDLSPYSGQPQHF. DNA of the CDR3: TGTGCCAGCAGCCCACGGGACCTATCACCCTATTCCGGTCAGCCCCAGCATTTT.

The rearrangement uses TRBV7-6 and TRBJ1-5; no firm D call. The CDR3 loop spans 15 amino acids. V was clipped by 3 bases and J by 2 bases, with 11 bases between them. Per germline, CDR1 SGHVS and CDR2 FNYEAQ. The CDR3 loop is CASSFLGPGNQPQHF. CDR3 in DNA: TGTGCCAGCAGCTTCCTCGGACCAGGCAATCAGCCCCAGCATTTT.

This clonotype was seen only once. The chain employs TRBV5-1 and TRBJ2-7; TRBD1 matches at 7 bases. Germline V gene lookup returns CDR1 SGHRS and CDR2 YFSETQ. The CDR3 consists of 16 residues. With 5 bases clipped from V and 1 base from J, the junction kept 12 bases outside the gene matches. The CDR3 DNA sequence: TGCGCCAGCAGGGGGGACCGGGACAGAGTATCCTACGAGCAGTACTTC. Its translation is CASRGDRDRVSYEQYF. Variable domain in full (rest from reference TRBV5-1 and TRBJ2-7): KAGVTQTPRYLIKTRGQQVTLSCSPISGHRSVSWYQQTPGQGLQFLFEYFSETQRNKGNFPGRFSGRQFSNSRSEMNVSTLELGDSALYLCASRGDRDRVSYEQYFGPGTRLTVT.

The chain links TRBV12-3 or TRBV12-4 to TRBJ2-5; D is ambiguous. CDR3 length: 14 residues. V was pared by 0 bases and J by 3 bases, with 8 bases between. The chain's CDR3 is CASSLATIEETQYF. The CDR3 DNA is TGTGCCAGCAGTTTAGCAACAATAGAAGAGACCCAGTACTTC.

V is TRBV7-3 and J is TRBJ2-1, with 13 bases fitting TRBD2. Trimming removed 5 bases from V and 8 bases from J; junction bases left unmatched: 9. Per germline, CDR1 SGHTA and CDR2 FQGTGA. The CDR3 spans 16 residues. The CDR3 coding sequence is TGTGCCAGCAGCCCAGAGGGACTAGCGGGATTCGATGAGCAGTTCTTC. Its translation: CASSPEGLAGFDEQFF. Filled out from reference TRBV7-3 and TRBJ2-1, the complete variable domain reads GAGVSQTPSNKVTEKGKYVELRCDPISGHTALYWYRQSLGQGPEFLIYFQGTGAADDSGLPNDRFFAVRPEGSVSTLKIQRTERGDSAVYLCASSPEGLAGFDEQFFGPGTRLTVL.

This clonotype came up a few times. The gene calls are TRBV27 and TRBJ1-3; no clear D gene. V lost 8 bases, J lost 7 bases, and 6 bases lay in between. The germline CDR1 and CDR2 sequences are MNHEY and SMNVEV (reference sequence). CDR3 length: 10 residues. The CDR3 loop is CASWRNTIYF. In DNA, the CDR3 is TGTGCCAGCTGGAGGAACACCATATATTTT.

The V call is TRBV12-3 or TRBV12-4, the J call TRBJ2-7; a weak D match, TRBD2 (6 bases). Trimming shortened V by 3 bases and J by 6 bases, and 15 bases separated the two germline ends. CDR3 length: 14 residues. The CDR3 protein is CASSFSGTSLEQYF. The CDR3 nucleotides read TGTGCCAGCAGTTTTTCCGGGACTTCCCTCGAGCAGTACTTC.

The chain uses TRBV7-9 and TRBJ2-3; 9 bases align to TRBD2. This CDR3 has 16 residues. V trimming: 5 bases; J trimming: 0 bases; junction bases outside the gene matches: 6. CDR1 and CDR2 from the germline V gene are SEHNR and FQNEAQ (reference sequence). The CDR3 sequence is CASSRPSGASTDTQYF. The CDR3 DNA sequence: TGTGCCAGCAGCCGGCCTAGCGGGGCTAGCACAGATACGCAGTATTTT.

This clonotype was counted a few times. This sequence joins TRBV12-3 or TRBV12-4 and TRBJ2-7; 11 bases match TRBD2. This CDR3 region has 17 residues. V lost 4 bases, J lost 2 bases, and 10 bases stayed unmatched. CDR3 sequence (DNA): TGTGCCAGCAGTTGGTCTCCGGGACTAGCGGCGCCCTACGAGCAGTACTTC. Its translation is CASSWSPGLAAPYEQYF.

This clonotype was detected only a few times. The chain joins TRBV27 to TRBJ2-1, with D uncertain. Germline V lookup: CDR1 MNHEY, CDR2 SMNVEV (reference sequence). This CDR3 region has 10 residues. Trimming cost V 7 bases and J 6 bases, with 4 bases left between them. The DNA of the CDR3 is TGTGCCAGCACGGCCAATGAGCAGTTCTTC. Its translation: CASTANEQFF.

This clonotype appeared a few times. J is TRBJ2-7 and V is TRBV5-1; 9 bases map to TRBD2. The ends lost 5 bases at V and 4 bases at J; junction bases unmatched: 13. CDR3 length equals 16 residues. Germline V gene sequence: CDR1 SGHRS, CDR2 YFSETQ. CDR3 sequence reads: CASSLTSSGIGYEQYF. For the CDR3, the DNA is TGCGCCAGCAGTTTGACGTCTAGCGGGATCGGTTACGAGCAGTACTTC.

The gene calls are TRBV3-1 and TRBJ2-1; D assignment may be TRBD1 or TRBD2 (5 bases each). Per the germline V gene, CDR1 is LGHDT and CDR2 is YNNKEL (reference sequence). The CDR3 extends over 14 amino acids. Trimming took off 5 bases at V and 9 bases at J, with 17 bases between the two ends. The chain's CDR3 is CASSAGTTIPEQFF. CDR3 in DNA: TGTGCCAGCAGCGCCGGGACCACTATTCCTGAGCAGTTCTTC.

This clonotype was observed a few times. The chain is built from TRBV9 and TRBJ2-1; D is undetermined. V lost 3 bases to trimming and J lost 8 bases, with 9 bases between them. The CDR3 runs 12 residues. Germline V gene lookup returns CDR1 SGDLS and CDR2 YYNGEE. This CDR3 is CASSAIGDEQFF. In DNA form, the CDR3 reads TGTGCCAGCAGCGCTATTGGGGATGAGCAGTTCTTC.

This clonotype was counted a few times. CDR3 sequence: CASSQRGYTEAFF. Written as DNA, the CDR3 is TGTGCCAGCAGCCAGCGGGGGTACACTGAAGCTTTCTTT. The chain recombines TRBV14 with TRBJ1-1; weak D call: TRBD1 (5 bases). Germline CDR1 is SGHDN and CDR2 is FVKESK. The CDR3 covers 13 residues. V was cut by 3 bases and J by 3 bases, with 8 bases left in between.

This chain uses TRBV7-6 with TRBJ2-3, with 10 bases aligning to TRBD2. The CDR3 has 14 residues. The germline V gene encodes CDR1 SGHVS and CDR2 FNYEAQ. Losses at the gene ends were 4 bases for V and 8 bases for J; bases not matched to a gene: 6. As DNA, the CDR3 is TGTGCCAGCAGCTCTAGCGGGAGTCGAAGTACGCAGTATTTT. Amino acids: CASSSSGSRSTQYF.

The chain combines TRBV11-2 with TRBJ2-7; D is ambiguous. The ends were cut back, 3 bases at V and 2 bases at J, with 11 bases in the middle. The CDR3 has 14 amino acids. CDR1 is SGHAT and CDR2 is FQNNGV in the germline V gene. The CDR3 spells CASSFALRPYEQYF. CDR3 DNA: TGTGCCAGCAGCTTCGCCCTGAGACCCTACGAGCAGTACTTC.

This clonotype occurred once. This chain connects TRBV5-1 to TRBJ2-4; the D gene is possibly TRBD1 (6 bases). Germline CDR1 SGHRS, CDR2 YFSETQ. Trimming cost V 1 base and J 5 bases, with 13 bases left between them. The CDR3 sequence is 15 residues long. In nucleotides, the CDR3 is TGCGCCAGCAGCTTGTTAGGGGGAATGGAAAACATTCAGTACTTC. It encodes CASSLLGGMENIQYF.

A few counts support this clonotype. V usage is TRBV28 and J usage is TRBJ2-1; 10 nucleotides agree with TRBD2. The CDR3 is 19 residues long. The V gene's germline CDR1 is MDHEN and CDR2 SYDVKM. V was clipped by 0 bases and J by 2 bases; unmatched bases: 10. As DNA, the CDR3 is TGTGCCAGCAGTTTATGGACTAGCGGGCTGGCCCAGCCCTACAATGAGCAGTTCTTC. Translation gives CASSLWTSGLAQPYNEQFF.